The clone carrying this T cell receptor (beta chain) was observed a few times. This sample stems from a study of blood T cell repertoires in COVID-19. The data were produced by immunoSEQ multiplex PCR, yet TCRdb's version contains in-frame clones alone and is incomplete. This table has 75,000 to 95,000 clones, roughly 91% appearing once. Germline V gene lookup returns CDR1 SGHNT and CDR2 YYREEE (reference sequence). The V end was cut by 0 bases, the J end by 4 bases, with 5 bases between. The CDR3 extends over 12 amino acids. Sequencing input: peripheral blood. The chain is built from TRBV5-4 and TRBJ2-7; D unclear. This clonotype was sampled from a human donor in a cohort sampled during active COVID-19. The chain's CDR3 is CASSLDLYEQYF. CDR3 DNA: TGTGCCAGCAGCTTGGATCTATACGAGCAGTACTTC.